This T cell receptor (beta chain) was identified during a study of shared clonotypes between healthy human individuals. Remarks on this clone: Its matching antigen is unknown.

Each of the donors was a healthy adult who was HIV-negative and had not had a recent acute infection or vaccination. CDR1 and CDR2 from the germline V gene are SEHNR and FQNEAQ (reference sequence). The CDR3 totals 14 residues. The V end was cut by 5 bases, the J end by 5 bases, with 15 bases between. Every subset had its genomic DNA shared out evenly among several immunoSEQ plates. TCRdb's table, derived via immunoSEQ multiplex PCR, lists solely in-frame clones and lacks some. The sample has about 480,000 clones; less than 85% are singletons. The study's findings and limits: It was the few donors that limited the genetic and exposure-history diversity represented.

The sequencing input was PBMCs. The receptor was isolated from a woman aged 35 to 49 in good health. Some clones in this sample may be carry-over from other donors' samples. This chain uses TRBV7-9 with TRBJ2-5, with D perhaps assigned TRBD1 or TRBD2 (5 bases each). The CDR3 loop reads CASSRRGPVETQYF. The CDR3 bases are TGTGCCAGCAGCCGTAGGGGACCAGTGGAGACCCAGTACTTC. Full variable domain (rest looked up from reference TRBV7-9 and TRBJ2-5): DTGVSQNPRHKITKRGQNVTFRCDPISEHNRLYWYRQTLGQGPEFLTYFQNEAQLEKSRLLSDRFSAERPKGSFSTLEIQRTEQGDSAMYLCASSRRGPVETQYFGPGTRLLVL.